The 8 T cell receptor beta chains listed next were all sequenced from one sample in a study of T cells in Graves' hyperthyroidism and ophthalmopathy. The CDR3 regions of TCR beta were amplified from RNA transcripts. Initially, a first-round RT-PCR of the TCR CDR3 employed the HTBI primer set. From the multiplex PCR reads, TCRdb called clonotypes with MiXCR, one entry per CDR3 protein. The sample carries about 350,000 distinct CDR3 sequences, approximately 15% recorded once. The sequenced sample was blood. The origin of the receptors is a woman aged 30 to 39 with Graves' hyperthyroidism.

This clonotype appeared many times. The gene calls are TRBV7-2 and TRBJ2-1; 7 bases match TRBD2. Looked up from germline, CDR1 is SGHTA and CDR2 is FQGNSA. The CDR3 is 15 residues long. Trimming took 5 bases from V and 9 from J; bases not matched to a gene: 13. The CDR3 spells CASSGAGRTRAEQFF. The CDR3, as DNA: TGTGCCAGCAGCGGAGCCGGAAGGACTAGGGCTGAGCAGTTCTTC.

The rearrangement uses TRBV15 and TRBJ2-7, with TRBD1 matching over 8 bases. Germline CDR1 is LNHNV and CDR2 is YYDKDF (reference sequence). This CDR3 region has 15 residues. With V trimmed by 2 bases and J by 3 bases, 6 bases remained unmatched. CDR3 amino acids: CATSRNQGALYEQYF. In DNA, the CDR3 is TGTGCCACCAGCAGAAACCAGGGGGCCCTCTACGAGCAGTACTTC.

This clonotype was recorded at least ten times. The rearrangement uses TRBV29-1 and TRBJ1-2; 7 nucleotides match TRBD1. Germline loops: CDR1 SQVTM, CDR2 ANQGSEA. The V gene end was trimmed by 4 bases and the J gene end by 9 bases; junction bases not matched to a gene: 5. This CDR3 comprises 11 residues. The CDR3: CSVVGQASYTF. CDR3 bases: TGCAGCGTTGTTGGACAGGCCAGCTACACCTTC. Full variable domain (remainder filled in from reference TRBV29-1 and TRBJ1-2): SAVISQKPSRDICQRGTSLTIQCQVDSQVTMMFWYRQQPGQSLTLIATANQGSEATYESGFVIDKFPISRPNLTFSTLTVSNMSPEDSSIYLCSVVGQASYTFGSGTRLTVV.

Points on this clonotype: Possible read error: a much larger clone is one base away. The chain is built from TRBV28 and TRBJ2-7; D unclear. This CDR3 comprises 14 residues. Trimming cost V 5 bases and J 4 bases, with 15 bases left between them. Germline V gene data show CDR1 as MDHEN and CDR2 as SYDVKM. The CDR3 DNA sequence: TGTGCCAGCAGTCCCATCACCAGGAAATACGAGCAGTACTTC. It encodes CASSPITRKYEQYF.

This clonotype was counted between two and nine times. This chain links TRBV11-2 with TRBJ2-1, with 7 bases aligning to TRBD2. V dropped 0 bases and J dropped 7; count of bases not matched to a gene: 9. This CDR3 is built from 16 residues. Germline CDR1 reads SGHAT; CDR2 reads FQNNGV. Written as DNA, the CDR3 is TGTGCCAGCAGCTTAGATGGTCTAGCGGTGGGGAATGAGCAGTTCTTC. As protein: CASSLDGLAVGNEQFF.

J is TRBJ2-7 and V is TRBV5-4, with 11 nucleotides matching TRBD2. The V segment lost 4 bases and the J segment 1 base; nucleotides outside the gene matches: 7. Germline-derived CDR1 and CDR2 are SGHNT and YYREEE (reference sequence). The CDR3 loop spans 16 amino acids. CDR3 residues: CASSPELAGVSYEQYF. DNA for the CDR3: TGTGCCAGCAGCCCGGAACTAGCGGGAGTATCCTACGAGCAGTACTTC.

This clonotype was found once. With a much larger clone just one base away, this may be a read error. The V and J genes are TRBV11-2 and TRBJ1-5, with D perhaps TRBD1 (6 bases). This CDR3 has 13 residues. Trimming stripped 5 bases from V and 6 bases from J, with 11 bases between. CDR1 is SGHAT, CDR2 FQNNGV, per germline. CDR3 sequence reads: CASSKEGVQPQHF. CDR3 coding DNA: TGTGCCAGCAGCAAAGAGGGGGTTCAGCCCCAGCATTTT.

Note on this clonotype: Given a much more abundant clone one base away, this may be a read error. The gene calls are TRBV3-1 and TRBJ1-2; D uncertain. The CDR3 contains 15 residues. The germline gives CDR1 LGHDT, CDR2 YNNKEL (reference sequence). CDR3 sequence (DNA): TGTGCCAGCAGCCAAGACGGACGCGAGGGCTATGACTACACCTTC. Translation gives CASSQDGREGYDYTF.